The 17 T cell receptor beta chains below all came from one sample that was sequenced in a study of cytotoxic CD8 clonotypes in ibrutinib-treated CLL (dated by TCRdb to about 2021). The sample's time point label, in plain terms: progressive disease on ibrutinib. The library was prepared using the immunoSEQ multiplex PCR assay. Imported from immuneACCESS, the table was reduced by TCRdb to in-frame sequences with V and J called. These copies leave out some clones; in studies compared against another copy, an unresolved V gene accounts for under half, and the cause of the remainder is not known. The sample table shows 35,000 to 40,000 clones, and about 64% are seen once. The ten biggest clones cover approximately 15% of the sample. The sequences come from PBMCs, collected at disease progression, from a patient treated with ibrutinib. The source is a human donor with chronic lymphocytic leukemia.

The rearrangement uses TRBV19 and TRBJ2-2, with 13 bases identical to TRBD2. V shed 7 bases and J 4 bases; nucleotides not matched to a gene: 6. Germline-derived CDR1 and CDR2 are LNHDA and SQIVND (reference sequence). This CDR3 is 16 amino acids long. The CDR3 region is CASTTSGGAFTGELFF. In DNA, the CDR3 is TGTGCCAGTACCACTAGCGGGGGGGCGTTCACCGGGGAGCTGTTTTTT.

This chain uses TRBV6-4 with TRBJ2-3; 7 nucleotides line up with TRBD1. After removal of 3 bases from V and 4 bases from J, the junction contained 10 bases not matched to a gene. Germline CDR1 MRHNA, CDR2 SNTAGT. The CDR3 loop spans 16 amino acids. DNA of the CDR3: TGTGCCAGCAGTGATAGAGTCGGTACAGGGGCAGATACGCAGTATTTT. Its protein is CASSDRVGTGADTQYF.

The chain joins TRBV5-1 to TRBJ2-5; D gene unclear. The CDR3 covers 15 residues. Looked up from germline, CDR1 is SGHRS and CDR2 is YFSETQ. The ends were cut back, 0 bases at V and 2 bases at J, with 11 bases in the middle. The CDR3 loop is CASSLAFAAQETQYF. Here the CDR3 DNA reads TGCGCCAGCAGCTTGGCCTTTGCGGCGCAAGAGACCCAGTACTTC. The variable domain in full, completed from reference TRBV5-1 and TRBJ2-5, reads KAGVTQTPRYLIKTRGQQVTLSCSPISGHRSVSWYQQTPGQGLQFLFEYFSETQRNKGNFPGRFSGRQFSNSRSEMNVSTLELGDSALYLCASSLAFAAQETQYFGPGTRLLVL.

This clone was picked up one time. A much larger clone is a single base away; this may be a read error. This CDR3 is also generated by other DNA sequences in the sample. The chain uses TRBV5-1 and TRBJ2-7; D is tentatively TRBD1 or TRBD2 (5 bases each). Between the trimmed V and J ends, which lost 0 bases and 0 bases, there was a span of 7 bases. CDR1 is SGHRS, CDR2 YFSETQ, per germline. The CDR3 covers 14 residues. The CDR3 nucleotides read TGCGCCAGCAGCTTGGTTGGGGGCTCCTACGAGCAGTACTTC. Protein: CASSLVGGSYEQYF.

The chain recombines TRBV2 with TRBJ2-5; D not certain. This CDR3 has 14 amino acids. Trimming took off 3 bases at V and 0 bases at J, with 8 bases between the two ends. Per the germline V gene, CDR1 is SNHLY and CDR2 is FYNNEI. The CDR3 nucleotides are TGTGCCAGCAGTGAGAACAGAGACCAAGAGACCCAGTACTTC. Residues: CASSENRDQETQYF.

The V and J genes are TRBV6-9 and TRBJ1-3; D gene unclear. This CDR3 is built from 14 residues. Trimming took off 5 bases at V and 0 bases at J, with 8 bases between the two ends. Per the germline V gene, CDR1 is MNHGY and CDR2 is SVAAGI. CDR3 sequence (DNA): TGTGCCAGCAGTGAGAGTCTCTCTGGAAACACCATATATTTT. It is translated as CASSESLSGNTIYF.

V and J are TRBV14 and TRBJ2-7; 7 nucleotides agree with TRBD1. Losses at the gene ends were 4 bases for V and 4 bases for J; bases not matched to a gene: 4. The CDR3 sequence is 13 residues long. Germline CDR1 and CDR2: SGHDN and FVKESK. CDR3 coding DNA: TGTGCCAGCAGCCTCAACAGGGGATACGAGCAGTACTTC. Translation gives CASSLNRGYEQYF. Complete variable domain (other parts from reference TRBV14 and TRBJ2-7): EAGVTQFPSHSVIEKGQTVTLRCDPISGHDNLYWYRRVMGKEIKFLLHFVKESKQDESGMPNNRFLAERTGGTYSTLKVQPAELEDSGVYFCASSLNRGYEQYFGPGTRLTVT.

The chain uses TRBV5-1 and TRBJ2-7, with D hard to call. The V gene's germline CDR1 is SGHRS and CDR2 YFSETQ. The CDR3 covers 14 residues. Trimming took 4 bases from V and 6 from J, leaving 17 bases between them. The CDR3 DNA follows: TGCGCCAGCAGCCCCTCCCAAGGAGCGCGCGAGCAGTACTTC. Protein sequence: CASSPSQGAREQYF.

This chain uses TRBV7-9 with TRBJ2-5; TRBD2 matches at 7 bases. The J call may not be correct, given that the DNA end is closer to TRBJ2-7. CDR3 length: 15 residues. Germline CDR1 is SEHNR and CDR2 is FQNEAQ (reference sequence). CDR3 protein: CASSFGLGGSYEQYF. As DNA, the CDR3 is TGTGCCAGCAGCTTTGGACTAGGAGGGTCCTACGAGCAGTACTTC.

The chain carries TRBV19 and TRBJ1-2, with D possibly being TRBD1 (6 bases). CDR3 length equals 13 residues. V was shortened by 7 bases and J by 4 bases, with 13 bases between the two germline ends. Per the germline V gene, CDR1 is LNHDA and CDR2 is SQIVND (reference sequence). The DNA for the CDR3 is TGTGCCAGTAACCGCCAGGGGTCCTATGGCTACACCTTC. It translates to CASNRQGSYGYTF.

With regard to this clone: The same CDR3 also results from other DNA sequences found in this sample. The DNA for the CDR3 is TGTGCCAGCAGTGAACAGGTCAGGATGGGGCCCGGGGAGCTGTTTTTT. As protein: CASSEQVRMGPGELFF. The rearrangement links TRBV6-1 to TRBJ2-2, with D possibly TRBD1 on 5 matching bases. The CDR3 contains 16 residues. Germline CDR1 is MNHNS and CDR2 is SASEGT. V lost 2 bases to trimming and J lost 6 bases, with 16 bases between them.

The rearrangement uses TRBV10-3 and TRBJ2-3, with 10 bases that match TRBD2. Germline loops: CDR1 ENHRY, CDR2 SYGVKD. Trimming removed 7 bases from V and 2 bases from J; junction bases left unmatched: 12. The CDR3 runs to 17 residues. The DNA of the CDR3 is TGTGCCATCACCGGTAGCGGGGGGACCGATGCCACAGATACGCAGTATTTT. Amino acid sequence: CAITGSGGTDATDTQYF.

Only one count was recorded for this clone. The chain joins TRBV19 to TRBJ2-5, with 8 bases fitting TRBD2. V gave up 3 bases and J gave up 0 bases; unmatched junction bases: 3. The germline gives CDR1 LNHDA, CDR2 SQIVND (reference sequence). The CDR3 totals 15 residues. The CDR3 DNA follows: TGTGCCAGTAGTATCGGTAGCGGGAACCAAGAGACCCAGTACTTC. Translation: CASSIGSGNQETQYF.

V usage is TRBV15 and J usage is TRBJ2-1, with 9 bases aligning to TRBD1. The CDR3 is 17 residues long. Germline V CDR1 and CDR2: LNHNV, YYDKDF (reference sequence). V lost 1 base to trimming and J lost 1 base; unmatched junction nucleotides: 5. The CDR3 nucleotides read TGTGCCACCAGCAGAGGGGAGACAGGGGGTTCCTACAATGAGCAGTTCTTC. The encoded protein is CATSRGETGGSYNEQFF. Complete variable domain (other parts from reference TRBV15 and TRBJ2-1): DAMVIQNPRYQVTQFGKPVTLSCSQTLNHNVMYWYQQKSSQAPKLLFHYYDKDFNNEADTPDNFQSRRPNTSFCFLDIRSPGLGDTAMYLCATSRGETGGSYNEQFFGPGTRLTVL.

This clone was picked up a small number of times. The CDR3 loop is CASGLAGLYNEQFF. The CDR3 coding sequence is TGCGCCAGCGGGCTAGCGGGCCTTTACAATGAGCAGTTCTTC. This chain uses TRBV5-1 with TRBJ2-1, with 8 bases aligning to TRBD2. The CDR3 is 14 amino acids. The germline gives CDR1 SGHRS, CDR2 YFSETQ. V dropped 7 bases and J dropped 4; count of bases not matched to a gene: 7. The entire variable domain, with the rest obtained from reference TRBV5-1 and TRBJ2-1, is as follows: KAGVTQTPRYLIKTRGQQVTLSCSPISGHRSVSWYQQTPGQGLQFLFEYFSETQRNKGNFPGRFSGRQFSNSRSEMNVSTLELGDSALYLCASGLAGLYNEQFFGPGTRLTVL.

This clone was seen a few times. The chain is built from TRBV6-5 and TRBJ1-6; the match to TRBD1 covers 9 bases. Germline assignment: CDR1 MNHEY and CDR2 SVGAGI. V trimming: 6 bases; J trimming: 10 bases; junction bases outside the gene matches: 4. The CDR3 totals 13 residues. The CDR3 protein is CASRDRGRSPLHF. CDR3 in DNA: TGTGCCAGCAGGGACAGGGGAAGATCACCCCTCCACTTT.

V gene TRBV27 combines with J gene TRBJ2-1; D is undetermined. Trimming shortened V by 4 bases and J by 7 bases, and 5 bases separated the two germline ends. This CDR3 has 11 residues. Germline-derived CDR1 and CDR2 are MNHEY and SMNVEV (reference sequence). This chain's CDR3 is CASSSGNEQFF. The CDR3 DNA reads TGTGCCAGCAGTTCCGGGAATGAGCAGTTCTTC.